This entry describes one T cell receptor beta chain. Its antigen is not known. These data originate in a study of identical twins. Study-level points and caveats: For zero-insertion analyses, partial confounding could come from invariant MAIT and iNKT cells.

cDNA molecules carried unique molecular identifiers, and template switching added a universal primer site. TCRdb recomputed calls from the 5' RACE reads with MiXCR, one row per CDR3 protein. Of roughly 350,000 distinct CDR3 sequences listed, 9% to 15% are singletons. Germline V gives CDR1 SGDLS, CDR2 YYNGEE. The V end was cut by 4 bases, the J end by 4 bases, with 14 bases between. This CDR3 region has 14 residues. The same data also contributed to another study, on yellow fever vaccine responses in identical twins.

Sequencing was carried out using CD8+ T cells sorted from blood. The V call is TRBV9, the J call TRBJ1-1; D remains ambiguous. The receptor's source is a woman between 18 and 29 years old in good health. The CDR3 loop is CASSTSGERTEAFF. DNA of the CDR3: TGTGCCAGCAGCACCAGTGGAGAGCGCACTGAAGCTTTCTTT.